Presented here are 27 T cell receptor beta chains from one specimen sequenced in a study of blood T cells in healthy people across ages (dated by TCRdb to between 2015 and 2016). The method behind the library was 5' RACE. The sequencer listed for this sample is Illumina HiSeq 2500. The second PCR ran for about 6 to 12 cycles and used a J-beta primer mix along with a sample-barcoded 5' primer. Clones were called with MiXCR by TCRdb after fastp trimmed the public reads at Q25, and only in-frame beta chains were retained. Entries are consolidated by CDR3 protein sequence, retaining the most common genes and DNA. The sample data list about 2 million distinct CDR3 sequences, and 40% to 55% of these were observed just once. Of the sample, around 2.1% falls within the top ten clones. Sequencing used blood. These receptors came from a woman in her 40s in good health.

This clonotype was counted between two and nine times. The chain couples TRBV6-2 or TRBV6-3 to TRBJ2-7; D tentatively reads TRBD1 or TRBD2 (5 bases each). Germline V CDR1 and CDR2: MNHEY, SVGEGT. This CDR3 has 14 amino acids. The V and J ends lost 5 bases and 3 bases respectively, with 14 bases between them. The CDR3 DNA is TGTGCCAGCAGTCACTTCGGGACGAACTACGAGCAGTACTTC. Translated, it gives CASSHFGTNYEQYF.

J is TRBJ2-4 and V is TRBV27; D might be TRBD1 or TRBD2, each matching 6 bases. Germline-derived CDR1 and CDR2 are MNHEY and SMNVEV (reference sequence). The V and J ends lost 8 bases and 2 bases respectively, with 19 bases between them. The CDR3 sequence is 16 residues long. The CDR3 nucleotides read TGTGCCAGCGGGGGGCCGAGGGAATTAACCAAAAACATTCAGTACTTC. Protein sequence: CASGGPRELTKNIQYF.

This chain joins TRBV6-6 and TRBJ1-5; tentative D call: TRBD1 (5 bases). Germline values: CDR1 MNHNY, CDR2 SVGAGI (reference sequence). The CDR3 loop spans 16 amino acids. V was pared by 7 bases and J by 5 bases, with 21 bases between. CDR3 amino acids: CASNYEGTAPDQPQHF. The CDR3 DNA reads as TGTGCCAGCAATTATGAAGGGACGGCTCCAGATCAGCCCCAGCATTTT.

This clonotype was picked up one time. Germline and junction disagree at one end, which may indicate a read error. The chain joins TRBV4-3 to TRBJ2-6; tentative D call: TRBD1 (5 bases). Per the germline V gene, CDR1 is LGHNA and CDR2 is YSLEER. This CDR3 spans 15 amino acids. In DNA form, the CDR3 reads TGCGCCAGCAGCCTCTCTTCCTCTGGGGCCGACGTCCTGACTTTC. Translation: CASSLSSSGADVLTF.

This clonotype was detected only a few times. The rearrangement uses TRBV6-5 and TRBJ2-1; the D gene is possibly TRBD2 (5 bases). The germline gives CDR1 MNHEY, CDR2 SVGAGI. Trimming shortened V by 2 bases and J by 6 bases, and 8 bases separated the two germline ends. The CDR3 has 13 amino acids. CDR3 nucleotides: TGTGCCAGCAGTTACCAAGGGAGCAATGAGCAGTTCTTC. The encoded protein is CASSYQGSNEQFF.

The genes are TRBV7-3 and TRBJ2-1; D is ambiguous. Per germline, CDR1 SGHTA and CDR2 FQGTGA. V gave up 4 bases and J gave up 6 bases, with 19 bases separating them. CDR3 length: 16 residues. The CDR3 loop is CASSSRRDGSPNEQFF. CDR3 sequence (DNA): TGTGCCAGCAGCTCCCGGCGTGACGGAAGCCCCAATGAGCAGTTCTTC.

This chain uses TRBV10-3 with TRBJ2-1, with 12 bases lining up with TRBD2. Germline trimming cut 6 bases from V and 0 bases from J; bases unmatched to any gene: 9. Germline V lookup: CDR1 ENHRY, CDR2 SYGVKD. This CDR3 comprises 18 residues. The CDR3 is CAIRDTSGGTHSYNEQFF. CDR3 DNA: TGTGCCATCAGGGATACTAGCGGGGGGACCCACTCCTACAATGAGCAGTTCTTC.

The V call is TRBV20-1, the J call TRBJ1-2, with D possibly being TRBD1 (6 bases). The CDR3 covers 16 residues. With 0 bases removed from V and 0 bases from J, the gap between germline ends came to 14 bases. The germline CDR1 and CDR2 sequences are DFQATT and SNEGSKA (reference sequence). The CDR3, as DNA: TGCAGTGCTAGAGACGGAAAGGGGGGGCCTAACTATGGCTACACCTTC. Translation: CSARDGKGGPNYGYTF.

This clonotype appeared a few times. The CDR3 sequence is CASDDRGSNQPQHF. Written as DNA, the CDR3 is TGTGCCAGCGATGACAGGGGAAGCAATCAGCCCCAGCATTTT. J is TRBJ1-5 and V is TRBV6-1; 8 bases map to TRBD1. J lost 1 base, V lost 8 bases, and 4 bases had no gene match. This CDR3 spans 14 amino acids. From germline, CDR1 is MNHNS and CDR2 SASEGT.

The CDR3 region is CAISVAAQHTDTQYF. The CDR3 DNA is TGTGCCATCAGTGTTGCGGCACAGCACACAGATACGCAGTATTTT. The genes are TRBV10-3 and TRBJ2-3; D is undetermined. V was pared by 4 bases and J by 2 bases, with 13 bases between. The CDR3 is 15 residues long. In germline, CDR1 is ENHRY, CDR2 SYGVKD.

The sample holds one count of this clonotype. The chain joins TRBV20-1 to TRBJ2-2; D is unclear. Germline V lookup: CDR1 DFQATT, CDR2 SNEGSKA (reference sequence). This CDR3 is 16 amino acids long. V was clipped by 0 bases and J by 1 base, with 12 bases between them. The DNA for the CDR3 is TGCAGTGCTAGAGATAGAAGGGCAGTGAACACCGGGGAGCTGTTTTTT. Residues: CSARDRRAVNTGELFF.

The rearrangement links TRBV20-1 to TRBJ2-1; D not resolved. This CDR3 comprises 13 residues. V was shortened by 3 bases and J by 4 bases, with 10 bases between the two germline ends. Germline lookup yields CDR1 DFQATT and CDR2 SNEGSKA (reference sequence). CDR3 sequence (DNA): TGCAGTGCTAGTCCTCTAGGATACAATGAGCAGTTCTTC. It codes for CSASPLGYNEQFF.

The genes are TRBV15 and TRBJ1-1; D is undetermined. Trimming left V 3 bases short and J 3 bases short, with 11 bases between. Germline loops: CDR1 LNHNV, CDR2 YYDKDF (reference sequence). The length of the CDR3 is 14 residues. The CDR3 bases are TGTGCCACCAGCAGCCAGCGGGGATACACTGAAGCTTTCTTT. Protein product: CATSSQRGYTEAFF.

This chain uses TRBV19 with TRBJ2-1, with a tentative D call TRBD2 (7 bases). Germline-derived CDR1 and CDR2 are LNHDA and SQIVND (reference sequence). V gave up 0 bases and J gave up 3 bases, with 12 bases separating them. This CDR3 has 16 residues. The CDR3 reads CASSIDRGADYNEQFF. In nucleotides, the CDR3 is TGTGCCAGTAGTATAGATCGGGGGGCCGACTACAATGAGCAGTTCTTC.

This sequence joins TRBV9 and TRBJ1-2; D is uncertain. The CDR3 is 15 residues long. CDR1 and CDR2 (germline): SGDLS, YYNGEE. The V end lost 1 base, the J end lost 0 bases, and 10 bases lay between the germline ends. The CDR3 DNA reads TGTGCCAGCAGCGTACGGGCCTTAGCTAACTATGGCTACACCTTC. It yields the protein CASSVRALANYGYTF.

The V and J genes are TRBV12-3 or TRBV12-4 and TRBJ2-3; D gene ambiguous. This CDR3 spans 15 amino acids. V was pared by 6 bases and J by 3 bases, with 16 bases between. The CDR3 protein is CASRKVGGSTDTQYF. CDR3 in DNA: TGTGCCAGCAGAAAAGTGGGCGGATCTACAGATACGCAGTATTTT.

In its sample, this clonotype was seen once. Its ends do not fully match the called genes, so a read error is possible. The chain recombines TRBV29-1 with TRBJ2-1; the match to TRBD1 covers 7 bases. CDR3 size: 12 residues. CDR1 and CDR2 from the germline V gene are SQVTM and ANQGSEA. Here the CDR3 reads CSAGTAYSEQFF. In nucleotides, the CDR3 is TGCAGCGCCGGGACAGCCTACAGTGAGCAGTTCTTC.

This clonotype was observed a handful of times. The CDR3 DNA follows: TGCAGTGCTACATGGTCTTATAACTACGAGCAGTACTTC. Its protein product is CSATWSYNYEQYF. This rearrangement joins TRBV20-1 to TRBJ2-7; no reliable D call. This CDR3 contains 13 residues. Germline V gene lookup returns CDR1 DFQATT and CDR2 SNEGSKA (reference sequence). V lost 4 bases to trimming and J lost 3 bases, with 13 bases between them.

This clonotype showed up just once. In DNA form, the CDR3 reads TGTGCCAACAGAGGACAGGCCTCCTACGAGCAGTACTTC. Its translation: CANRGQASYEQYF. V usage is TRBV12-3 or TRBV12-4 and J usage is TRBJ2-7; TRBD1 agrees at 7 bases. The CDR3 runs to 13 residues. V lost 10 bases, J lost 0 bases, and 6 bases stayed unmatched.

The chain is built from TRBV3-1 and TRBJ2-1; D might be TRBD2 (5 bases). Germline V gene lookup returns CDR1 LGHDT and CDR2 YNNKEL (reference sequence). V was clipped by 3 bases and J by 8 bases, with 17 bases between them. The CDR3 consists of 15 residues. The CDR3 coding sequence is TGTGCCAGCAGCCAGGGCGGGCGTAGGTTAGATGAGCAGTTCTTC. Protein product: CASSQGGRRLDEQFF.

The chain carries TRBV5-1 and TRBJ1-4; 10 bases align to TRBD1. The CDR3 runs to 15 residues. The junction had 10 bases not matched to a gene; V was cut back by 4 bases and J by 10 bases. CDR1 and CDR2 (germline): SGHRS, YFSETQ. CDR3 DNA: TGCGCCAGCAGCCTAGGGACAGGGGATAGAGCAAAACTGTTTTTT. Translated: CASSLGTGDRAKLFF.

Details on this clonotype: With a much larger clone just one base away, this may be a read error. This chain connects TRBV5-1 to TRBJ1-2; D is uncertain. Per germline, CDR1 SGHRS and CDR2 YFSETQ. This CDR3 region has 15 residues. V was cut by 1 base and J by 1 base, with 11 bases left in between. In DNA form, the CDR3 reads TGCGCCAGCAGCTTGAACGCGGGAAGTAACTATGGCTACACCTTC. Its protein product is CASSLNAGSNYGYTF.

This clonotype was counted once. The chain is built from TRBV25-1 and TRBJ1-1; no clear D gene. V dropped 3 bases and J dropped 7 bases, with 12 bases sitting between them. CDR3 length: 13 residues. The germline CDR1 and CDR2 sequences are MGHDK and SYGVNS. Here the CDR3 DNA reads TGTGCCAGCAGTGAGTCGGACTGGATTGAAGCTTTCTTT. Amino acids: CASSESDWIEAFF.

The J gene is TRBJ1-5, the V gene TRBV4-3, with TRBD1 identical over 8 bases. Unmatched junction bases numbered 11, after V lost 0 bases and J lost 4 bases. Germline V gene lookup returns CDR1 LGHNA and CDR2 YSLEER. The CDR3 has 18 amino acids. The CDR3 protein is CASSQDLEVGTGNQPQHF. The CDR3 DNA follows: TGCGCCAGCAGCCAAGATTTGGAAGTGGGGACAGGAAATCAGCCCCAGCATTTT.

The chain joins TRBV7-9 to TRBJ2-1; D remains unclear. This CDR3 contains 16 residues. Trimming pared 5 bases from V and 1 base from J, leaving 15 bases between. The germline V gene encodes CDR1 SEHNR and CDR2 FQNEAQ (reference sequence). The CDR3 coding sequence is TGTGCCAGCAGCCCCCCTTCCCCCGCTTCCTACAATGAGCAGTTCTTC. It is translated as CASSPPSPASYNEQFF. The full variable domain, its missing parts supplied by reference TRBV7-9 and TRBJ2-1, is DTGVSQNPRHKITKRGQNVTFRCDPISEHNRLYWYRQTLGQGPEFLTYFQNEAQLEKSRLLSDRFSAERPKGSFSTLEIQRTEQGDSAMYLCASSPPSPASYNEQFFGPGTRLTVL.

The J gene is TRBJ1-1, the V gene TRBV7-9; TRBD1 matches at 7 bases. The CDR3 is 14 residues long. The V gene's germline CDR1 is SEHNR and CDR2 FQNEAQ (reference sequence). V was clipped by 5 bases and J by 1 base; unmatched bases: 4. The CDR3 sequence is CASSPDRRNTEAFF. CDR3 DNA: TGTGCCAGCAGCCCGGACAGGAGGAACACTGAAGCTTTCTTT. Full variable domain (rest looked up from reference TRBV7-9 and TRBJ1-1): DTGVSQNPRHKITKRGQNVTFRCDPISEHNRLYWYRQTLGQGPEFLTYFQNEAQLEKSRLLSDRFSAERPKGSFSTLEIQRTEQGDSAMYLCASSPDRRNTEAFFGQGTRLTVV.

This clonotype came up a few times. This sequence joins TRBV6-2 or TRBV6-3 and TRBJ2-1; 8 bases are shared with TRBD1. The V gene's germline CDR1 is MNHEY and CDR2 SVGEGT. The CDR3 is 15 residues long. The ends lost 5 bases at V and 7 bases at J; junction bases unmatched: 10. CDR3 amino acids: CASSPTGGSRNEQFF. The CDR3 DNA reads TGTGCCAGCAGTCCCACAGGGGGGTCTAGGAATGAGCAGTTCTTC.